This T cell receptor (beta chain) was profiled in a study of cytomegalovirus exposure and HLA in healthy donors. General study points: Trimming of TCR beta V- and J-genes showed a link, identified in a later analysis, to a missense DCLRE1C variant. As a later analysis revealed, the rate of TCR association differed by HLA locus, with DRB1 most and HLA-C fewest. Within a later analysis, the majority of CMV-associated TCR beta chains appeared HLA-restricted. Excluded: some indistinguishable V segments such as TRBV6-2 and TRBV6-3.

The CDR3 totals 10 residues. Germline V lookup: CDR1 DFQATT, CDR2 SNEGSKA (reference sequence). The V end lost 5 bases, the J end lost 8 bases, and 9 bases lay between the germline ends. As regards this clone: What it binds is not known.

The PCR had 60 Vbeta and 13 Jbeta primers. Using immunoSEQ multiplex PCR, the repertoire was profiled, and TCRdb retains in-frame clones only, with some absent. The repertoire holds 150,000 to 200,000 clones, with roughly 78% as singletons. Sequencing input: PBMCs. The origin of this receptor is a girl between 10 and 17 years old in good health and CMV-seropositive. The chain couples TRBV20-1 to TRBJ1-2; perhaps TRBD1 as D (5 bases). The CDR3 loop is CSASGGGYTF. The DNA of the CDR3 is TGCAGTGCTTCCGGGGGAGGCTACACCTTC.